This T cell receptor (beta chain) was sequenced in a study of neurological immune-mediated disorders. Study context: Disease course was recorded as relapsing-remitting for about 30 and secondary progressive for about 8.5% of the 34 multiple sclerosis patients. Study outcomes and limitations: No expanded-clone CDR3 amino acid sequence recurred across subjects, suggesting private TCR-beta repertoires. The greatest degree of TCR clonal expansion was observed in HTLV-1-associated myelopathy, with the lowest in multiple sclerosis, below that of healthy controls.

In this sample, this clonotype turned up a few times. The antigen remains undetermined. This may stem from a read error, because a much larger clone lies one nucleotide away. This CDR3 is 16 amino acids long. It was by 5'RACE with 10-nucleotide random UMIs that the cDNA was made. TCRdb passed the 5' RACE reads through MiXCR, listing each CDR3 protein once. The data show about 62,000 distinct CDR3 sequences, roughly 3.5% seen once. Sequencing used PBMCs. The clonotype comes from a woman in her forties or fifties with multiple sclerosis. The chain has TRBV21-1 and TRBJ1-1; TRBD1 is taken as the D call from the table, unchecked against the DNA. TRBV21-1 counts as a pseudogene. Here the CDR3 DNA reads TGTGCCAGCAGCAAAGGGACAGGAGTAACACACACTGAAGCTTTCTTT. It encodes CASSKGTGVTHTEAFF.